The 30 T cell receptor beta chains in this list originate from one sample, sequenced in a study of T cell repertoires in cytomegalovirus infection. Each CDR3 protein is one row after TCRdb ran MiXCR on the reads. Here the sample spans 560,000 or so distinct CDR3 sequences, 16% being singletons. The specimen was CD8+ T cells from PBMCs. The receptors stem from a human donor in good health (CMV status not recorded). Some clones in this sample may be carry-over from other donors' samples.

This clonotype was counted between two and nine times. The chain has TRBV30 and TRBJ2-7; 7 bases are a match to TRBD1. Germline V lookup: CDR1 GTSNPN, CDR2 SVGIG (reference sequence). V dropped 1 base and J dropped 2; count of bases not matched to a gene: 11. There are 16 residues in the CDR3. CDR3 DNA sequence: TGTGCCTGGAGTGGATCACCGGCAGGGGGTACCTACGAGCAGTACTTC. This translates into CAWSGSPAGGTYEQYF.

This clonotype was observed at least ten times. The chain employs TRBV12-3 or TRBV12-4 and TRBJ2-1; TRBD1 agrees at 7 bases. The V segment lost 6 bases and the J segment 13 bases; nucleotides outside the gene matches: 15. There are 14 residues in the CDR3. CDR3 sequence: CASRRITGDVGQFF. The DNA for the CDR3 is TGTGCCAGCAGACGCATTACAGGGGATGTAGGTCAGTTCTTC.

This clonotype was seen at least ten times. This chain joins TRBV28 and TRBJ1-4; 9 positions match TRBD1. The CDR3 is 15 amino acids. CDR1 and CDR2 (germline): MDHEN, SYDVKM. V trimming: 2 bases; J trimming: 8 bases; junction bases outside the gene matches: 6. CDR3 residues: CASSLVGTGREKLFF. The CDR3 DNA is TGTGCCAGCAGTTTAGTGGGGACAGGGCGGGAAAAACTGTTTTTT.

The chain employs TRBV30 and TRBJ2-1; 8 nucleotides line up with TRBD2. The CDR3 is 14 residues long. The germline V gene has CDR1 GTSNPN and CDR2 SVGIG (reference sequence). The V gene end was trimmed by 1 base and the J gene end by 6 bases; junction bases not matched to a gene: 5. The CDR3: CAWSAGLVFNEQFF. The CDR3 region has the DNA TGTGCCTGGAGTGCGGGACTAGTTTTCAATGAGCAGTTCTTC.

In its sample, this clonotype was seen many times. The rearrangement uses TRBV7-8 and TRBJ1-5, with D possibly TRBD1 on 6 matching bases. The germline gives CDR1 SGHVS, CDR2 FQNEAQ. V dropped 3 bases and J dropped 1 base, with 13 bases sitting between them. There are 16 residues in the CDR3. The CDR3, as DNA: TGTGCCAGCAGCTTGAGCACAGGGATAAGCAATCAGCCCCAGCATTTT. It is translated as CASSLSTGISNQPQHF.

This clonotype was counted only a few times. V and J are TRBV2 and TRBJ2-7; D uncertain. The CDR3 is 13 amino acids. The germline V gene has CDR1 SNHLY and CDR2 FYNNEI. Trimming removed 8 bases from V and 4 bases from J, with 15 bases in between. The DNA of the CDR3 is TGTGCCAGCTTTGATGCAGTGAGTTACGAGCAGTACTTC. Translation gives CASFDAVSYEQYF.

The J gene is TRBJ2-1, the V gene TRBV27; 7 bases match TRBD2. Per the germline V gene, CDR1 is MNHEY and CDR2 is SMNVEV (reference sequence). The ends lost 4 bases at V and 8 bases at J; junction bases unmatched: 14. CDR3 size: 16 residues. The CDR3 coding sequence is TGTGCCAGCAGTTCCGACTGGGGGGGGTTCATGGATGAGCAGTTCTTC. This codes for CASSSDWGGFMDEQFF.

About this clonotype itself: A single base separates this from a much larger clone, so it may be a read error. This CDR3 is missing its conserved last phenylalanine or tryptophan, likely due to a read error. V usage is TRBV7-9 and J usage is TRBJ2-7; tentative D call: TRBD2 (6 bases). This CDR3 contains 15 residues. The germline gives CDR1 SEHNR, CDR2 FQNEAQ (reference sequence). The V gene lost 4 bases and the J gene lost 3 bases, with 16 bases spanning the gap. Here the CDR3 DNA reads TGTGCCAGCAGCTCAGACGGTGGGAGGCACTACGAGCAGTACTTA. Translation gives CASSSDGGRHYEQYL.

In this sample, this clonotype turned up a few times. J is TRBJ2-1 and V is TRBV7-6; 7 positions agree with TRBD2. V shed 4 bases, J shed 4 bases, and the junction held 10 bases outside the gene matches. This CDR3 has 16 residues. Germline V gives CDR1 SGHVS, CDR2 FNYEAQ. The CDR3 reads CASSSDGGGGYNEQFF. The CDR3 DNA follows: TGTGCCAGCAGCTCGGATGGGGGGGGAGGTTACAATGAGCAGTTCTTC.

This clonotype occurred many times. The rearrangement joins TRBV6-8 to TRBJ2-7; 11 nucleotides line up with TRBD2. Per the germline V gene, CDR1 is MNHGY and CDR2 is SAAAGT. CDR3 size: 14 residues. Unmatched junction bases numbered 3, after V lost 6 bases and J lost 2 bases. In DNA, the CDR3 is TGTGCCAGCAGGCTTAGCGGGAGGGCCTACGAGCAGTACTTC. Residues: CASRLSGRAYEQYF.

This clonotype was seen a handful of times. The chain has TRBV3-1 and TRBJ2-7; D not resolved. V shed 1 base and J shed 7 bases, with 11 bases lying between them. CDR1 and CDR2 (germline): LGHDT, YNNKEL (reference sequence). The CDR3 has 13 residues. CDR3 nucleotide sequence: TGTGCCAGCAGCCAAGGCCCGTACGGAGAGCAGTACTTC. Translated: CASSQGPYGEQYF.

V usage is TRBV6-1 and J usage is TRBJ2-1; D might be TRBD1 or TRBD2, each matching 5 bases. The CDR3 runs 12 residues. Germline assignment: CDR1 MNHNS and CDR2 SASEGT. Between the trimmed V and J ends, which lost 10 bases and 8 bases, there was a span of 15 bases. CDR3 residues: CATYPEGYEQFF. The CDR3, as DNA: TGTGCCACATACCCTGAGGGGTATGAGCAGTTCTTC.

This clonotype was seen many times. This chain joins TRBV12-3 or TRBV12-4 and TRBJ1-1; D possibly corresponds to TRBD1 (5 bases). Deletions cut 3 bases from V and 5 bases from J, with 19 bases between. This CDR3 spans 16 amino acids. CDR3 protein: CASSLVLRGIETEAFF. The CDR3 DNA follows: TGTGCCAGCAGTTTGGTCCTTCGGGGCATCGAAACTGAAGCTTTCTTT.

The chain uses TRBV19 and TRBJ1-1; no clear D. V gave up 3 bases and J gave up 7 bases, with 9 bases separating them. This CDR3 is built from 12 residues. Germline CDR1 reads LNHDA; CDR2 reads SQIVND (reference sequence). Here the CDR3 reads CASSIYHREAFF. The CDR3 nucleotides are TGTGCCAGTAGTATCTACCACCGTGAAGCTTTCTTT.

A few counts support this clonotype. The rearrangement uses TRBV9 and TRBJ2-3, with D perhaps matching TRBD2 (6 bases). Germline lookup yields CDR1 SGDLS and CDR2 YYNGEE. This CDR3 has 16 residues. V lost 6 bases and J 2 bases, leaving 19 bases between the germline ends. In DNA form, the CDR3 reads TGTGCCAGCAACCCTTTTGGCGGGGCCGACACAGATACGCAGTATTTT. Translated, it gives CASNPFGGADTDTQYF. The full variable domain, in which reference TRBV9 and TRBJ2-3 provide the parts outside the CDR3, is DSGVTQTPKHLITATGQRVTLRCSPRSGDLSVYWYQQSLDQGLQFLIQYYNGEERAKGNILERFSAQQFPDLHSELNLSSLELGDSALYFCASNPFGGADTDTQYFGPGTRLTVL.

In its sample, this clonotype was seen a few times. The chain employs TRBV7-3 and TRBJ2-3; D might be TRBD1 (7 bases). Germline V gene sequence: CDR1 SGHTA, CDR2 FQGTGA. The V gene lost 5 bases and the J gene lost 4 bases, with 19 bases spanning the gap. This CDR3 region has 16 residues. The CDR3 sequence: CASSLPRRGRPDTQYF. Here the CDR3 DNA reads TGTGCCAGCAGCCTCCCCCGGAGGGGGCGGCCAGATACGCAGTATTTT. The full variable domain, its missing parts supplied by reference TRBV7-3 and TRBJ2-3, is GAGVSQTPSNKVTEKGKYVELRCDPISGHTALYWYRQSLGQGPEFLIYFQGTGAADDSGLPNDRFFAVRPEGSVSTLKIQRTERGDSAVYLCASSLPRRGRPDTQYFGPGTRLTVL.

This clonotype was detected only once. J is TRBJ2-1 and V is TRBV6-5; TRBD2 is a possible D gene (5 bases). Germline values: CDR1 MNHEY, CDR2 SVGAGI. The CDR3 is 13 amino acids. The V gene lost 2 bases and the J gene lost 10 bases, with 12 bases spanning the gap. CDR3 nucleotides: TGTGCCAGCAGTTACAGACTATTTATGGAGCAGTTCTTC. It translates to CASSYRLFMEQFF.

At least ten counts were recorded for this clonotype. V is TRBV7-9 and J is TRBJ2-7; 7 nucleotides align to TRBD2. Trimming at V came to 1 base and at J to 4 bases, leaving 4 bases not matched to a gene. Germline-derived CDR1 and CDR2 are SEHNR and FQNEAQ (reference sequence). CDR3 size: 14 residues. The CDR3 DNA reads TGTGCCAGCAGCTTAGTGCGGGGAGGGTACGAGCAGTACTTC. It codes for CASSLVRGGYEQYF.

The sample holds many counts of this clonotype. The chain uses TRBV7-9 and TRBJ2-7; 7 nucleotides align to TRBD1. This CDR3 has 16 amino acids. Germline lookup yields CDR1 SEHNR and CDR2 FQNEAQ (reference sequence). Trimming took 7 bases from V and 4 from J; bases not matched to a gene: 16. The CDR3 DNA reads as TGTGCCAGCACCACAAACCGGGACAGACCCTTATACGAGCAGTACTTC. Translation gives CASTTNRDRPLYEQYF.

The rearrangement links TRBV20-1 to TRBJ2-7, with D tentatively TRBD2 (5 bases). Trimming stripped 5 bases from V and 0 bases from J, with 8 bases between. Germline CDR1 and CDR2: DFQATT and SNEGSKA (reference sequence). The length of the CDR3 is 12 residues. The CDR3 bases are TGCAGTGCTCCACGGGACTCCTACGAGCAGTACTTC. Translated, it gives CSAPRDSYEQYF.

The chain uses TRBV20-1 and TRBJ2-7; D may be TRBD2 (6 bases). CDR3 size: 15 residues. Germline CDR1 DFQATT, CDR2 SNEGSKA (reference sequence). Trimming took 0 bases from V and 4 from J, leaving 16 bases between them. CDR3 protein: CSARDLGRGGYEQYF. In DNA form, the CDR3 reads TGCAGTGCTAGAGATCTGGGGCGGGGCGGGTACGAGCAGTACTTC.

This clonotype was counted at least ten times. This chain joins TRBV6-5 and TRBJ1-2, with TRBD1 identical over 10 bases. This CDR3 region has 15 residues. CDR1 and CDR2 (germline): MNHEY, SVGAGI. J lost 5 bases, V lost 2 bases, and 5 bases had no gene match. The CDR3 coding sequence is TGTGCCAGCAGTTACGGGACAGGGGTCGGGTATGGCTACACCTTC. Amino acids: CASSYGTGVGYGYTF.

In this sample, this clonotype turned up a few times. The CDR3 loop reads CASSPPRRVTEAFF. For the CDR3, the DNA is TGTGCCAGCAGTCCCCCGCGGAGGGTCACTGAAGCTTTCTTT. This chain links TRBV28 with TRBJ1-1; D gene ambiguous. The CDR3 is 14 amino acids. CDR1 and CDR2 (germline): MDHEN, SYDVKM. V gave up 5 bases and J gave up 4 bases, with 14 bases separating them.

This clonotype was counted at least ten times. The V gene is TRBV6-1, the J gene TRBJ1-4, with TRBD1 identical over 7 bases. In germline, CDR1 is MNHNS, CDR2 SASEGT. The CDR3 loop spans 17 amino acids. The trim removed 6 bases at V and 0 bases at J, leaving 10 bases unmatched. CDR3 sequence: CASRQDRAVATNEKLFF. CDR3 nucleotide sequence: TGTGCCAGCAGACAAGACAGGGCAGTTGCAACTAATGAAAAACTGTTTTTT.

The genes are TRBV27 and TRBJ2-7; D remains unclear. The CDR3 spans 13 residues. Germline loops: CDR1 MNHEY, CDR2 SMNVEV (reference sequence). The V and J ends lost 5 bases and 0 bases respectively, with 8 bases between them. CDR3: CASSVASSYEQYF. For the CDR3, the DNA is TGTGCCAGCAGTGTCGCAAGCTCCTACGAGCAGTACTTC.

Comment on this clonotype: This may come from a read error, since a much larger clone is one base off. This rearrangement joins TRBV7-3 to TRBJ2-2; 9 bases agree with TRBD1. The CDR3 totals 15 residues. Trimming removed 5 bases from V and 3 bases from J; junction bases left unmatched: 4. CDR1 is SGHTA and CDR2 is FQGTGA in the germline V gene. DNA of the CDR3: TGTGCCAGCAGCAACCGGGACAGGGACACCGGGGAGCTGTTTTTT. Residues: CASSNRDRDTGELFF.

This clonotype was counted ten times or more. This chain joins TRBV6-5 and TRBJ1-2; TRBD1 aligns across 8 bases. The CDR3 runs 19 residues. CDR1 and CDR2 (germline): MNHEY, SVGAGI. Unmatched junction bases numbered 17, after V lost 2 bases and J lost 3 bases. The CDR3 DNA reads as TGTGCCAGCAGTTACCTCCGGTCCCCCCTATGGGGACAGGACTATGGCTACACCTTC. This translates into CASSYLRSPLWGQDYGYTF.

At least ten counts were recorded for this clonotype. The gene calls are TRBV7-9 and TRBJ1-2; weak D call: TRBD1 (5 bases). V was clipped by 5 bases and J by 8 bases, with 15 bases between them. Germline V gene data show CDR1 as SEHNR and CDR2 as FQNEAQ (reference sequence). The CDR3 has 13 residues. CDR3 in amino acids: CASSEGGEWGYTF. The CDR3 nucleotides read TGTGCCAGCAGCGAAGGAGGGGAATGGGGCTACACCTTC.

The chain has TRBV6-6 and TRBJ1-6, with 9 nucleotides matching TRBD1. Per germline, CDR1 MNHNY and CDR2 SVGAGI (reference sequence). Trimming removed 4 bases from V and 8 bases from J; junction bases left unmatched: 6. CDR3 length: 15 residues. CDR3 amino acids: CASSSAGTGYSPLHF. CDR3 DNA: TGTGCCAGCAGTTCCGCCGGGACAGGGTATTCACCCCTCCACTTT.

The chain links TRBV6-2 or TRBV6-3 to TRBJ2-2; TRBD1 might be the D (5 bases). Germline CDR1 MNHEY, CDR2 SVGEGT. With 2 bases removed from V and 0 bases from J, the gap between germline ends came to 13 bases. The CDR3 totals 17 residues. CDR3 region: CASSYKPETANTGELFF. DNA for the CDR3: TGTGCCAGCAGTTACAAACCTGAGACAGCGAACACCGGGGAGCTGTTTTTT.